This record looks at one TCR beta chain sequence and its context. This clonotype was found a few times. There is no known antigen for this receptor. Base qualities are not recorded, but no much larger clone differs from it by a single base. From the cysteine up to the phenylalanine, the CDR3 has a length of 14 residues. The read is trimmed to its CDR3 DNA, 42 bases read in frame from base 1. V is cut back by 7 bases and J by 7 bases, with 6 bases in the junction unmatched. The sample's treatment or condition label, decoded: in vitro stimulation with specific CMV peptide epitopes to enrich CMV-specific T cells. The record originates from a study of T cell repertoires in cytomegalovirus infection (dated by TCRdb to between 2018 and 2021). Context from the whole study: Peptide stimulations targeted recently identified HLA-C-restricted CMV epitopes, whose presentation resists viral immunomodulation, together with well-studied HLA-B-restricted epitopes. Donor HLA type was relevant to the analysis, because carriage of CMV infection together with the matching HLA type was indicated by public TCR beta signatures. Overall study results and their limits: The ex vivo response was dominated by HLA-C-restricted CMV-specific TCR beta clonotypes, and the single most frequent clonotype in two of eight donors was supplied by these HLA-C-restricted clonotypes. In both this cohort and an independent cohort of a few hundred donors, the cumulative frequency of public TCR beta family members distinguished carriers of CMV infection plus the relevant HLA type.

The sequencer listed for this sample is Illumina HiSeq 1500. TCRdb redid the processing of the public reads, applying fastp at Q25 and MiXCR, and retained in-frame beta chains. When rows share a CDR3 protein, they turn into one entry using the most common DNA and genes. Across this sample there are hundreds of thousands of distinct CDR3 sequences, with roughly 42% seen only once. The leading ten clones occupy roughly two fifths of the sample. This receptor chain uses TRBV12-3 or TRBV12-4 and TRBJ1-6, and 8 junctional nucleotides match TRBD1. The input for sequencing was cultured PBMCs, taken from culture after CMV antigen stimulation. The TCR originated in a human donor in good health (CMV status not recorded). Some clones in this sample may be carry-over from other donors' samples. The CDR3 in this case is CASNDRGRNSPLHF. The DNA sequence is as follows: TGTGCCAGCAATGACAGGGGACGGAATTCACCCCTCCACTTT.